This T cell receptor beta chain was identified during a study of early T cells in non-severe SARS-CoV-2 infection. At the level of the study: Unpaired chains resulted from sequencing bulk RNA of unsorted whole blood. Study-wide results and limits: There was a bias toward anti-spike CD8 responses in VDJdb matching, which missed private and CD4 specificities.

Unique molecular identifier tags were affixed to discrete cDNA molecules. TCRdb processed the 5' RACE reads anew with MiXCR; each CDR3 protein has one entry. The table lists about 80,000 distinct CDR3 sequences, around 5% of them singletons. Trimming stripped 5 bases from V and 5 bases from J, with 19 bases between. The CDR3 has 15 residues. The germline gives CDR1 SGHTA, CDR2 FQGTGA. This clonotype occurred many times. No antigen is known for it. This receptor was obtained from an adult who was a healthcare worker with PCR-confirmed SARS-CoV-2 infection or an uninfected control (not recorded which). J is TRBJ2-7 and V is TRBV7-3; D tentatively reads TRBD1 or TRBD2 (5 bases each). Material: whole blood, obtained at baseline. CDR3 amino acids: CASSLEGRTVNEQYF. The CDR3 DNA is TGTGCCAGCAGCCTTGAGGGACGGACCGTCAACGAGCAGTACTTC.